Listed here is a single T cell receptor beta chain. No cognate antigen has been identified for it. No clone much larger than this one lies a single base away; base qualities are absent. The library came from the immunoSEQ multiplex PCR assay. The table was pulled from immuneACCESS by TCRdb, which kept in-frame rearrangements only. Such tables lose some clones; where checked, under half of the loss comes from unresolved V genes, and the rest has no known cause. Within this sample are around 43,000 clones, with around 94% of them counted one time only. The ten most abundant clones make up roughly 0.72% of the sample. Based on the germline V gene (reference sequence), the CDR1 and CDR2 sequences are SGHNT and YYREEE. The CDR3, cysteine through phenylalanine, is 16 amino acids long. The retained sequence is limited to the CDR3, 48 bases, with the frame set at the first base. The junction carries 16 bases between V and J, which are trimmed by 3 bases and 1 base respectively.

This sample was included in a study of T cell changes during pregnancy in multiple sclerosis (dated by TCRdb to about 2019). In the study overall: The study examined how the T cell repertoire changed over the course of pregnancy in women with multiple sclerosis.

The sample consisted of CD4+ T cells from peripheral blood mononuclear cells, taken before pregnancy. The chain is encoded by TRBV5-4 joined to TRBJ2-5; TRBD2 is perhaps the D gene, given 6 matching bases. This receptor was obtained from a female donor with multiple sclerosis, enrolled in a pregnancy study. The sequenced DNA is TGTGCCAGCAGCTCCCTGCTCCGGGGGTCCCAAGAGACCCAGTACTTC. It encodes CASSSLLRGSQETQYF.